This T cell receptor (beta chain) was found in a study of neurological immune-mediated disorders. V trimming: 3 bases; J trimming: 5 bases; junction bases outside the gene matches: 1. Looked up from germline, CDR1 is KGHDR and CDR2 is SFDVKD. The CDR3 runs 14 residues. TCRdb reanalysed the 5' RACE reads using MiXCR and keeps one entry per CDR3 protein. The table shows about 95,000 distinct CDR3 sequences, with 3.5% occurring only once. This clonotype was counted at least ten times. Source material was 2 million unsorted PBMCs, stored at -80 °C in RNAlater. The receptor was isolated from a woman under 30 with multiple sclerosis. Material for sequencing was PBMCs. The rearrangement uses TRBV24-1 and TRBJ2-2; 8 nucleotides agree with TRBD1. The CDR3 loop is CATSDQGATGELFF. The CDR3 DNA is TGTGCCACCAGTGATCAGGGGGCTACCGGGGAGCTGTTTTTT.